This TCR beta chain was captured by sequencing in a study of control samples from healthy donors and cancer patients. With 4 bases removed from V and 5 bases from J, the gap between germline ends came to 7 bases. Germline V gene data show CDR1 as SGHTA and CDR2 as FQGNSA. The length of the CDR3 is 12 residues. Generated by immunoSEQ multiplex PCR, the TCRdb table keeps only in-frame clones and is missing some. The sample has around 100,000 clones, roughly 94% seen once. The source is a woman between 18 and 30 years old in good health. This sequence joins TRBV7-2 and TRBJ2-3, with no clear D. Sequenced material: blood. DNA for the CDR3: TGTGCCAGCAGCTCTTTCCTAGATACGCAGTATTTT. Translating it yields CASSSFLDTQYF.